This TCR beta chain was obtained from a study of blood T cell repertoires in COVID-19. About the study: T cells, B-cell-depleted T cells, or PBMCs supplied cDNA or gDNA.

Researchers sorted participants into cohorts using their self-reported clinical history. Sequencing used immunoSEQ multiplex PCR; TCRdb keeps in-frame clones, though not all of them. Of 350,000 to 400,000 clones in the sample, about nine tenths are singletons; the top ten hold just over 0.85%. Germline values: CDR1 SGDLS, CDR2 YYNGEE. The CDR3 has 15 residues. Trimming cost V 3 bases and J 0 bases, with 10 bases left between them. The receptor comes from a middle-aged woman who had been exposed to COVID-19. This sequence joins TRBV9 and TRBJ1-3, with D possibly TRBD1 on 6 matching bases. The sequenced sample consisted of PBMCs or T cells enriched from blood (not recorded which). This CDR3 reads CASSARGGSGNTIYF. The CDR3 DNA follows: TGTGCCAGCAGCGCCCGAGGGGGCTCTGGAAACACCATATATTTT.